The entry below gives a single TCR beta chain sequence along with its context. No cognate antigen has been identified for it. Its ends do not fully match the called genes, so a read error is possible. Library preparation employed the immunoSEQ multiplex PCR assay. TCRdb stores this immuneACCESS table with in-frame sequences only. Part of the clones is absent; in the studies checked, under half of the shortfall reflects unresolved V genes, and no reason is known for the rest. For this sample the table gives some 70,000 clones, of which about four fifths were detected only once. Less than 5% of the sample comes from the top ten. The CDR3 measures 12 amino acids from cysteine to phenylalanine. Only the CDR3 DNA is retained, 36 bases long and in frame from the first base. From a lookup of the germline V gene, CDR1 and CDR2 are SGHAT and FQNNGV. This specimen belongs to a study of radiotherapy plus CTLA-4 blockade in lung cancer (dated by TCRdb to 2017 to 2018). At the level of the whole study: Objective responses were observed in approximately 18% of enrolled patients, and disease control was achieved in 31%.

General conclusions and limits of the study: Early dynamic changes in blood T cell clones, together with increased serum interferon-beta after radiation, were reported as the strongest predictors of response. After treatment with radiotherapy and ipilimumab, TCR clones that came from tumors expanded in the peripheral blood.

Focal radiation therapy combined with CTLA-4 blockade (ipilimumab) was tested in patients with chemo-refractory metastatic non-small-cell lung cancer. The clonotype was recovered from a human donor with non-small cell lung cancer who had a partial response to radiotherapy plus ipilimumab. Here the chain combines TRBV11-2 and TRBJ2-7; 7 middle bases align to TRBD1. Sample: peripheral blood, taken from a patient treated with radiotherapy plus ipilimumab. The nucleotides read TGTGCCAGCAGTCATACACCGGGACAGCTAGTCTTC. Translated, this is CASSHTPGQLVF.